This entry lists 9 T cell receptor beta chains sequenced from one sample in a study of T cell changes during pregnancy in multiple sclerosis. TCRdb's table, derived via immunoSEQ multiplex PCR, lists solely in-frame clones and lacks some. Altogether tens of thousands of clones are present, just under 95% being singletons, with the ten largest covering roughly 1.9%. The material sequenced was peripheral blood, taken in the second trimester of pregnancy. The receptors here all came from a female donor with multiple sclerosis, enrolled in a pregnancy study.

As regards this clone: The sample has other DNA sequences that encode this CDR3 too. The CDR3 sequence: CASSHDRGLGGYTF. The CDR3 DNA reads as TGCGCCAGCAGCCACGACAGGGGGTTGGGAGGCTACACCTTC. This chain joins TRBV4-3 and TRBJ1-2, with 9 bases identical to TRBD1. Germline CDR1 is LGHNA and CDR2 is YSLEER. The CDR3 is made up of 14 amino acids. V lost 3 bases and J lost 8; bases outside the gene matches: 7.

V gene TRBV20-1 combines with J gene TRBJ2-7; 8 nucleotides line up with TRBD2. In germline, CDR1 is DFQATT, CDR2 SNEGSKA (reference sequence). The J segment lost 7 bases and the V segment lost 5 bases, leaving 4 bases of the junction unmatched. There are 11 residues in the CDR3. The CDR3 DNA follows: TGCAGTGCTGCCCGGGGGGGAGAGCAGTACTTC. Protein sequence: CSAARGGEQYF.

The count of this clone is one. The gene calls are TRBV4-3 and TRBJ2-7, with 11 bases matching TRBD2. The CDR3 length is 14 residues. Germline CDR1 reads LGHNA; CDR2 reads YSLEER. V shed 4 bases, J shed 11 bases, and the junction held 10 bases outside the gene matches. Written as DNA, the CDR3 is TGCGCCAGCAGCCCTAACCCGGGACTAGCGGCGGAGTACTTC. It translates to CASSPNPGLAAEYF.

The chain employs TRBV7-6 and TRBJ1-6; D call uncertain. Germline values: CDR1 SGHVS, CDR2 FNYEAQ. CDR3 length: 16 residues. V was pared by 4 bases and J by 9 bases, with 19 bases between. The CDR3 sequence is CASSSDAAARGSPLHF. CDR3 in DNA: TGTGCCAGCAGCTCGGACGCGGCCGCACGGGGTTCACCCCTCCACTTT. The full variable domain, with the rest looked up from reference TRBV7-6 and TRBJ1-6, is GAGVSQSPRYKVTKRGQDVALRCDPISGHVSLYWYRQALGQGPEFLTYFNYEAQQDKSGLPNDRFSAERPEGSISTLTIQRTEQRDSAMYRCASSSDAAARGSPLHFGNGTRLTVT.

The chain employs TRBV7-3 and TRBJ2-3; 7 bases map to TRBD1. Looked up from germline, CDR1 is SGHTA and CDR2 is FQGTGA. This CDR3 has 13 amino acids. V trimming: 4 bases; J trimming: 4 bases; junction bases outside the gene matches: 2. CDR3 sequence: CASSSGGPDTQYF. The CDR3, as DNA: TGTGCCAGCAGCTCAGGGGGTCCAGATACGCAGTATTTT.

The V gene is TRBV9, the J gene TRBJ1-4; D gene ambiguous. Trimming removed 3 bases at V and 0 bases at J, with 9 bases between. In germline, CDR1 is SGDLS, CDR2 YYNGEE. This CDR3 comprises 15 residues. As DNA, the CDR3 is TGTGCCAGCAGCGCAACAGACGCAACTAATGAAAAACTGTTTTTT. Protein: CASSATDATNEKLFF.

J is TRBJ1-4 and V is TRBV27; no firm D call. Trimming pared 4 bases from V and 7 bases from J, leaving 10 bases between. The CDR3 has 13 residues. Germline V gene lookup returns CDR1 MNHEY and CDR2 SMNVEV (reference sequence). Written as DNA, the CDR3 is TGTGCCAGCAGTTCTCGGGGTATTGAAAAACTGTTTTTT. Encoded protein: CASSSRGIEKLFF.

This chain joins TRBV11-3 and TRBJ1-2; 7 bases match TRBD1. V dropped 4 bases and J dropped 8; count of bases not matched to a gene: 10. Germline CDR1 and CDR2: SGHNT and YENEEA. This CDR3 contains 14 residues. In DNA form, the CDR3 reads TGTGCCAGCAGCTCCGACAGGGCCTCATGGGGCTACACCTTC. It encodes CASSSDRASWGYTF.

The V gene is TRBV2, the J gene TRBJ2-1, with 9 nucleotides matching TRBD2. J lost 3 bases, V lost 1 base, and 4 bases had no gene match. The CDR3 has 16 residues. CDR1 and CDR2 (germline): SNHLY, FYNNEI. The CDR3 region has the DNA TGTGCCAGCAGTGAAGTAAGACTAGCGGTCTACAATGAGCAGTTCTTC. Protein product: CASSEVRLAVYNEQFF.